This T cell receptor (beta chain) was sequenced in a study of T cell responses to AZD1222 COVID-19 vaccine. The length of the CDR3 is 13 residues. The assay was immunoSEQ multiplex PCR, and TCRdb's table has in-frame clones only and misses some. The sample has approximately 120,000 clones, roughly 86% seen once. The input for sequencing was peripheral blood, taken 28 days after the second AZD1222 dose. The receptor was isolated from an adult who received the AZD1222 COVID-19 vaccine. V gene TRBV21-1 combines with J gene TRBJ1-1; no DNA check was done on the table's D call, TRBD1. TRBV21-1 is an annotated pseudogene. CDR3 in DNA: TGTGCCAGCAGCAGGGGCCGCAGGCCTGAAGCTTTCTTT. It specifies CASSRGRRPEAFF.